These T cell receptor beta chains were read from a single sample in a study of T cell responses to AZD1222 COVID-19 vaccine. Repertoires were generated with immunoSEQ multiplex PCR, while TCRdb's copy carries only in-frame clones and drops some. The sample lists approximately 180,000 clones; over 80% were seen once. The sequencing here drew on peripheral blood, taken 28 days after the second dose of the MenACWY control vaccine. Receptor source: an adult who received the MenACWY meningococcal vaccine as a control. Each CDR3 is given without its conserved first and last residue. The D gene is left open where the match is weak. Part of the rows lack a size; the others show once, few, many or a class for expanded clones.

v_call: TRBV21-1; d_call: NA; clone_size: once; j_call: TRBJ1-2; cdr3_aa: ASSKGGSRCYGYT
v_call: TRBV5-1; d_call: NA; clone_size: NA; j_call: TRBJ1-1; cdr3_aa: ASSFPAVGENTEAF
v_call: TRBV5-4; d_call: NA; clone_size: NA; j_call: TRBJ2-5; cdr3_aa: ASSLELPETQY
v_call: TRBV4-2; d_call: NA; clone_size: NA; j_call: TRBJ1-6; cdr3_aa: ASSQGGSATYNSPLH
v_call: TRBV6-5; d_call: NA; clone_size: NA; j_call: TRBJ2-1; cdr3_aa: ASSSQTTYNEQF
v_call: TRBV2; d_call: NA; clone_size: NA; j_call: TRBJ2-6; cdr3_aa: AGTRDTLGGANVLT
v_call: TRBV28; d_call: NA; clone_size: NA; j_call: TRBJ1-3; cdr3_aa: ASSLSGGGVGNTIY
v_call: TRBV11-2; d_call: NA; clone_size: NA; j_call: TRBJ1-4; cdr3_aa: ASRGGSAEKLF
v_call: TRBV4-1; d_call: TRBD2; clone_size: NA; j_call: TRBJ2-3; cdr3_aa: ASSRGPGLAVTDTQY
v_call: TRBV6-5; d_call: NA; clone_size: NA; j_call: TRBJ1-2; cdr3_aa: ASRLSGTHYGYT
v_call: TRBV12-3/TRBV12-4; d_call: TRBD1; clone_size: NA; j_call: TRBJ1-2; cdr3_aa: ASGTSGGGGYT
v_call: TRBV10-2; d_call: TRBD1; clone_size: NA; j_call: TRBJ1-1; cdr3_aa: ASRTQGAGTEAF
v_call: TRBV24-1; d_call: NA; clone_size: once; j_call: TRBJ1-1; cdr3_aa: ATRGQAVDTEAF
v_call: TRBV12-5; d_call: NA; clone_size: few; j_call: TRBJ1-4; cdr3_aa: ASGLGAGDEKLF
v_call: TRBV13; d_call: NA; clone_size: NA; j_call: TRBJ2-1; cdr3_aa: ASSRGASSYNEQF
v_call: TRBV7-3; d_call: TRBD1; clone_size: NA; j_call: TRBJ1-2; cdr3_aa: ASSLHGQGQGYGYT
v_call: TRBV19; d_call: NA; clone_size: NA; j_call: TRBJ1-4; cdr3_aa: ASSSRTNEKLF
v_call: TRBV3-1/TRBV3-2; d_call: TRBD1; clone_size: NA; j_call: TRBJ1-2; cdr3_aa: ASSHSDRGNGYT
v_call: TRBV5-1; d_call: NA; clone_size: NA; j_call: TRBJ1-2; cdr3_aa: ASSLLDINYGYT
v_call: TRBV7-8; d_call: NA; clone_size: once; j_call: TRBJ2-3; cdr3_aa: ASSLRLGPDTQY
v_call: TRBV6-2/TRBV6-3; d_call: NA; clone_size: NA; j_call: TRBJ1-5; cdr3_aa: ASSSNHLYSNQPQH
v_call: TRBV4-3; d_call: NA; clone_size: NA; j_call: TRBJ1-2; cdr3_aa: ASSQDLNGGAGYT
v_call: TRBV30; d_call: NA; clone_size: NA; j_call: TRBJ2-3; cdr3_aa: AWRATFSTDTQY